The 18 T cell receptor beta chains below come from one sample, sequenced in a study of vaccination effects on CD4 cells after COVID-19. Antigen-specific CD4+ T cell clonotypes were called by their expansion after viral peptide-pool culture in ViraFEST. At the end of 9 to 11 days of culture, CD4+ T cells were isolated. Between March and December 2020, the person had a SARS-CoV-2 infection that PCR confirmed. The table came from immunoSEQ multiplex PCR; TCRdb's copy has only in-frame clones and leaves some out. The data contain more than 45,000 clones, 65% to 80% of them singletons. Antigens of these TCRs are unknown. This specimen was CD4+ T cells from PBMCs cultured with HIV peptides, taken before COVID-19 vaccination. Subset of the sample: HIV-1 Nef peptide pool negative control/reference culture. The receptors here all came from a human donor who had a prior SARS-CoV-2 infection.

The V and J genes are TRBV7-6 and TRBJ2-5, with 9 bases identical to TRBD2. Trimming cost V 5 bases and J 5 bases; bases outside gene matches: 9. Germline V gene sequence: CDR1 SGHVS, CDR2 FNYEAQ. The CDR3 extends over 15 amino acids. CDR3 in amino acids: CASSVNSGGGETQYF. CDR3 in DNA: TGTGCCAGCAGCGTAAATAGCGGGGGCGGGGAGACCCAGTACTTC.

This chain uses TRBV7-6 with TRBJ1-4, with D perhaps matching TRBD1 (5 bases). The CDR3 extends over 18 amino acids. Germline V gene sequence: CDR1 SGHVS, CDR2 FNYEAQ. V shed 1 base and J shed 1 base, with 16 bases lying between them. The CDR3 nucleotides read TGTGCCAGCAGCTTAGGGGTTTCTTCAGGGTTAACTAATGAAAAACTGTTTTTT. Translation gives CASSLGVSSGLTNEKLFF.

The rearrangement joins TRBV5-1 to TRBJ2-6, with 7 bases fitting TRBD1. Trimming at V came to 4 bases and at J to 2 bases, leaving 6 bases not matched to a gene. The CDR3 is 16 residues long. Germline values: CDR1 SGHRS, CDR2 YFSETQ. CDR3 in DNA: TGCGCCAGCAGCCAGAGACAGGGTCCTGGGGCCAACGTCCTGACTTTC. Translating it yields CASSQRQGPGANVLTF. Drawing the rest from reference TRBV5-1 and TRBJ2-6, the complete variable domain is KAGVTQTPRYLIKTRGQQVTLSCSPISGHRSVSWYQQTPGQGLQFLFEYFSETQRNKGNFPGRFSGRQFSNSRSEMNVSTLELGDSALYLCASSQRQGPGANVLTFGAGSRLTVL.

This chain links TRBV7-2 with TRBJ1-2; D not certain. CDR1 is SGHTA and CDR2 is FQGNSA in the germline V gene. The CDR3 spans 15 residues. Trimming removed 2 bases at V and 2 bases at J, with 12 bases between. CDR3 region: CASSLLSLTNYGYTF. Written as DNA, the CDR3 is TGTGCCAGCAGCTTACTATCTCTGACGAACTATGGCTACACCTTC.

The chain joins TRBV14 to TRBJ2-7; D could derive from TRBD1 or TRBD2 (5 bases each). Germline V lookup: CDR1 SGHDN, CDR2 FVKESK. Trimming pared 4 bases from V and 3 bases from J, leaving 10 bases between. The CDR3 is 13 residues long. CDR3 DNA sequence: TGTGCCAGCAGCCCTCTGGGGGTCTACGAGCAGTACTTC. Translated: CASSPLGVYEQYF.

The chain has TRBV11-1 and TRBJ2-1; D possibly matches TRBD1 or TRBD2 (5 bases each). V shed 5 bases and J shed 6 bases, with 11 bases lying between them. CDR1 SGHAT and CDR2 FQDESV come from the germline V gene (reference sequence). The CDR3 loop spans 13 amino acids. CDR3: CASSSRGLNEQFF. CDR3 coding DNA: TGTGCCAGCAGCAGCCGGGGCCTCAATGAGCAGTTCTTC.

This chain uses TRBV6-4 with TRBJ2-1; TRBD2 is a possible D gene (5 bases). Germline values: CDR1 MRHNA, CDR2 SNTAGT. This CDR3 has 16 amino acids. Trimming left V 0 bases short and J 5 bases short, with 14 bases between. The CDR3 nucleotides read TGTGCCAGCAGTGACTCGCCGGGAACCATCGACAATGAGCAGTTCTTC. Translating gives CASSDSPGTIDNEQFF.

The V gene is TRBV4-3, the J gene TRBJ2-3; the match to TRBD2 covers 7 bases. V lost 0 bases, J lost 13 bases, and 7 bases stayed unmatched. The CDR3 is 13 amino acids. Germline V gene data show CDR1 as LGHNA and CDR2 as YSLEER. In DNA, the CDR3 is TGCGCCAGCAGCCAAGATGTGCGGGAGACTAAGTATTTT. Translating it yields CASSQDVRETKYF.

The CDR3 is CASSLVLASTDTQYF. The CDR3 DNA reads as TGTGCCAGCAGCTTAGTACTAGCTAGCACAGATACGCAGTATTTT. J is TRBJ2-3 and V is TRBV11-3; possible D gene TRBD2, 6 bases. The ends were cut back, 1 base at V and 0 bases at J, with 8 bases in the middle. Germline loops: CDR1 SGHNT, CDR2 YENEEA. The length of the CDR3 is 15 residues.

CDR3 loop: CASSVGSPRNNSPLHF. CDR3 bases: TGTGCCAGCAGCGTAGGGTCCCCCCGGAATAATTCACCCCTCCACTTT. The J gene is TRBJ1-6, the V gene TRBV9, with D hard to call. The V end was cut by 0 bases, the J end by 5 bases, with 12 bases between. The germline CDR1 and CDR2 sequences are SGDLS and YYNGEE. The length of the CDR3 is 16 residues.

V is TRBV11-1 and J is TRBJ2-3; D gene ambiguous. Trimming removed 3 bases at V and 6 bases at J, with 13 bases between. This CDR3 has 14 amino acids. Germline V lookup: CDR1 SGHAT, CDR2 FQDESV (reference sequence). CDR3 sequence (DNA): TGTGCCAGCAGCTTGAGGCGGAATGAGGATACGCAGTATTTT. It codes for CASSLRRNEDTQYF.

This rearrangement joins TRBV12-5 to TRBJ2-2; D might be TRBD1 (5 bases). V was clipped by 7 bases and J by 6 bases, with 18 bases between them. The CDR3 consists of 15 residues. Germline assignment: CDR1 LGHNT and CDR2 FRNRAP. For the CDR3, the DNA is TGTGCTAGTGATACGGACAATGGCTACGCCGGGGAGCTGTTTTTT. Translated, it gives CASDTDNGYAGELFF.

The genes are TRBV6-5 and TRBJ2-3; the D is unclear. Between the trimmed V and J ends, which lost 10 bases and 4 bases, there was a span of 21 bases. This CDR3 region has 15 residues. The V gene's germline CDR1 is MNHEY and CDR2 SVGAGI. As DNA, the CDR3 is TGTGCCACCTCCTTACCCCCCAGGAGTTCAGATACGCAGTATTTT. This codes for CATSLPPRSSDTQYF.

The J gene is TRBJ1-2, the V gene TRBV28; 8 bases align to TRBD1. CDR1 is MDHEN, CDR2 SYDVKM, per germline. V lost 10 bases and J lost 3; bases outside the gene matches: 4. The CDR3 length is 12 residues. CDR3 loop: CATRQGYYGYTF. DNA for the CDR3: TGTGCCACCCGACAGGGGTACTATGGCTACACCTTC.

The V call is TRBV24-1, the J call TRBJ2-3; 9 nucleotides line up with TRBD2. The CDR3 contains 17 residues. V lost 3 bases, J lost 0 bases, and 6 bases stayed unmatched. Germline CDR1 KGHDR, CDR2 SFDVKD. The CDR3 DNA reads TGTGCCACCAGTGATCCTGGGCGGGGGGGGAGCACAGATACGCAGTATTTT. It specifies CATSDPGRGGSTDTQYF.

The chain combines TRBV19 with TRBJ2-7; a possible D gene is TRBD2 (5 bases). The germline gives CDR1 LNHDA, CDR2 SQIVND (reference sequence). The CDR3 consists of 13 residues. Trimming cost V 3 bases and J 4 bases, with 10 bases left between them. CDR3 in amino acids: CASSIEGGYEQYF. DNA for the CDR3: TGTGCCAGTAGTATCGAGGGTGGATACGAGCAGTACTTC.

The rearrangement links TRBV7-6 to TRBJ1-5; D is possibly TRBD1 (6 bases). This CDR3 has 13 amino acids. V gave up 3 bases and J gave up 7 bases, with 10 bases separating them. Germline lookup yields CDR1 SGHVS and CDR2 FNYEAQ. The CDR3 loop reads CASSLEGGQPQHF. CDR3 DNA sequence: TGTGCCAGCAGCTTGGAAGGGGGACAGCCCCAGCATTTT.

V is TRBV5-6 and J is TRBJ1-1, with D unresolved. Germline lookup yields CDR1 SGHDT and CDR2 YYEEEE. The CDR3 spans 14 residues. V lost 1 base and J 3 bases, leaving 10 bases between the germline ends. CDR3: CASSLRRLDTEAFF. DNA of the CDR3: TGTGCCAGCAGCTTGCGGCGTTTGGACACTGAAGCTTTCTTT.